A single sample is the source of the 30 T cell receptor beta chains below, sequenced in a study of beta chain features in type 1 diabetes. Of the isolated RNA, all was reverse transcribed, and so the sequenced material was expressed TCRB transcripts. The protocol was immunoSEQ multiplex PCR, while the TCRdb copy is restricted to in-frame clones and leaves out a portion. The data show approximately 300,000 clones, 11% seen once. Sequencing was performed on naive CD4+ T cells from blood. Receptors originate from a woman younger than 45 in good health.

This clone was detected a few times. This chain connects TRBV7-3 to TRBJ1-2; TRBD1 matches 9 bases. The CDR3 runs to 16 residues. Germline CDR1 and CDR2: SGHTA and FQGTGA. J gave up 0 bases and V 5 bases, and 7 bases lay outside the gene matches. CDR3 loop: CASSQGGTGTNYGYTF. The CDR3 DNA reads TGTGCCAGCAGCCAAGGGGGGACAGGGACTAACTATGGCTACACCTTC. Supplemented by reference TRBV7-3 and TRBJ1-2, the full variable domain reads GAGVSQTPSNKVTEKGKYVELRCDPISGHTALYWYRQSLGQGPEFLIYFQGTGAADDSGLPNDRFFAVRPEGSVSTLKIQRTERGDSAVYLCASSQGGTGTNYGYTFGSGTRLTVV.

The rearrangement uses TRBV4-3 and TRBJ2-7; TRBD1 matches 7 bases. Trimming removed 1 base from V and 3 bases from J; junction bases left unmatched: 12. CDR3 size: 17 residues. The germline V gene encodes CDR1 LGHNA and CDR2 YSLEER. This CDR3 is CASSQGSAGGQIYEQYF. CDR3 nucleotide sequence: TGCGCCAGCAGCCAAGGATCGGCTGGGGGACAGATCTACGAGCAGTACTTC.

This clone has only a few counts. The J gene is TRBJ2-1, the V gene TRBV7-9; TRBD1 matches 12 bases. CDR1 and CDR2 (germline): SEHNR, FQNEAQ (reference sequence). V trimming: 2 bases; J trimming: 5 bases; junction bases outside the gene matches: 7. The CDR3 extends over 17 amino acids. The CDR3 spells CASSLRGGTGGHNEQFF. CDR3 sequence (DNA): TGTGCCAGCAGCTTAAGGGGCGGGACAGGGGGCCACAATGAGCAGTTCTTC.

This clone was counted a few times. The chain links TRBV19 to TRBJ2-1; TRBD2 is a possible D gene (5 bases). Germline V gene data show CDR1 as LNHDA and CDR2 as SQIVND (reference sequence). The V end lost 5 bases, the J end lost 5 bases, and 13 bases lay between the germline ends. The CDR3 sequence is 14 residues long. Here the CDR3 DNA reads TGTGCCAGTAGTCCGGCGGGTGCCCACAATGAGCAGTTCTTC. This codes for CASSPAGAHNEQFF.

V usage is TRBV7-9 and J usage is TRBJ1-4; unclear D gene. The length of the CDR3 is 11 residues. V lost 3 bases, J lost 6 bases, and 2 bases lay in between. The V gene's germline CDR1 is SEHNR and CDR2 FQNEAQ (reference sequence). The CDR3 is CASSFDEKLFF. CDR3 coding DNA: TGTGCCAGCAGCTTCGATGAAAAACTGTTTTTT.

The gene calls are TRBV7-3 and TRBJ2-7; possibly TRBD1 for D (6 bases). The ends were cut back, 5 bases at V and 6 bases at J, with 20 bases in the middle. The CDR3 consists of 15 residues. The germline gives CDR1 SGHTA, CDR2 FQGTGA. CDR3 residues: CASSPAPGQLFEQYF. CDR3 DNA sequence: TGTGCCAGCAGCCCCGCCCCGGGACAACTATTCGAGCAGTACTTC.

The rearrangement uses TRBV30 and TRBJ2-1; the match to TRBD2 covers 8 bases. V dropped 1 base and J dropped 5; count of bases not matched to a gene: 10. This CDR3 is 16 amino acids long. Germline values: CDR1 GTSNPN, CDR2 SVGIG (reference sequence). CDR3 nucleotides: TGTGCCTGGAGTGCGATGAGCGGGAGTGCCCACAATGAGCAGTTCTTC. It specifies CAWSAMSGSAHNEQFF.

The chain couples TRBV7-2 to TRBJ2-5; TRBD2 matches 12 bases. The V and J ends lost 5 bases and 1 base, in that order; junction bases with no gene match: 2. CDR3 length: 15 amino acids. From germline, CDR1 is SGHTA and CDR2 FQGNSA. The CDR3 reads CASSRTSGAQETQYF. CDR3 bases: TGTGCCAGCAGCCGGACTAGCGGGGCCCAAGAGACCCAGTACTTC.

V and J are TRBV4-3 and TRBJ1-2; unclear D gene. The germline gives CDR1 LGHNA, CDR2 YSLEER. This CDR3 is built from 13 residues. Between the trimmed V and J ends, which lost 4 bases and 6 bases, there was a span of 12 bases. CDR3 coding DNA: TGCGCCAGCAGCCCTGAGCTGAAAGATGGCTACACCTTC. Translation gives CASSPELKDGYTF.

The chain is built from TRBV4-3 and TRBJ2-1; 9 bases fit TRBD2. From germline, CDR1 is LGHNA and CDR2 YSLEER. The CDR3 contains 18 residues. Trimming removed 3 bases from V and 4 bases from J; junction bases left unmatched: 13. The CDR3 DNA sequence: TGCGCCAGCAGCCAGGATTGGGGTGGGCTAGCGGGATACAATGAGCAGTTCTTC. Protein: CASSQDWGGLAGYNEQFF.

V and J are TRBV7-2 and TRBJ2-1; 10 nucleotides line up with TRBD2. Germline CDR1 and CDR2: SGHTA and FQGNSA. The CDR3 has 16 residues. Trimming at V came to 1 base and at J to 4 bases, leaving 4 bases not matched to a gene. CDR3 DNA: TGTGCCAGCAGCTTAGGACTAGCGGGTTGGTACAATGAGCAGTTCTTC. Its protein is CASSLGLAGWYNEQFF. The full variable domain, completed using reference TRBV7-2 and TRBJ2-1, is GAGVSQSPSNKVTEKGKDVELRCDPISGHTALYWYRQSLGQGLEFLIYFQGNSAPDKSGLPSDRFSAERTGGSVSTLTIQRTQQEDSAVYLCASSLGLAGWYNEQFFGPGTRLTVL.

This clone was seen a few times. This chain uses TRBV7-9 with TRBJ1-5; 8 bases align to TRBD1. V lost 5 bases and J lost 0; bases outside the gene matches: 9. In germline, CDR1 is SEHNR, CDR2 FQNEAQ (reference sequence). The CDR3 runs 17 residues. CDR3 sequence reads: CASSQGQGLTSNQPQHF. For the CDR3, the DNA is TGTGCCAGCAGCCAAGGACAGGGTTTGACTAGCAATCAGCCCCAGCATTTT.

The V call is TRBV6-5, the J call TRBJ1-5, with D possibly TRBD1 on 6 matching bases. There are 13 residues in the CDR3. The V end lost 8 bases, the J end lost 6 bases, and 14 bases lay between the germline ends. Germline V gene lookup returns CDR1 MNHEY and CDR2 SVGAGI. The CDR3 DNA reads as TGTGCCAGCGCCTCAGGGGCTTCTCAGCCCCAGCATTTT. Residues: CASASGASQPQHF.

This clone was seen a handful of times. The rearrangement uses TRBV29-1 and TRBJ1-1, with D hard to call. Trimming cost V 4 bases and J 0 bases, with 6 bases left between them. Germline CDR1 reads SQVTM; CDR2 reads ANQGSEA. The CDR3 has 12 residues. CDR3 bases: TGCAGCGTTGGACATATGAACACTGAAGCTTTCTTT. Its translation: CSVGHMNTEAFF.

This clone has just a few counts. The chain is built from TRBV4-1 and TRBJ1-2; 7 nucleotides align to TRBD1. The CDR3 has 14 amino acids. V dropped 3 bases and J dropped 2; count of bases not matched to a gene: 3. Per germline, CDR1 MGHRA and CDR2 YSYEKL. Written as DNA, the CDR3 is TGCGCCAGCAGCCACCTGGGACAGAACTATGGCTACACCTTC. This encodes CASSHLGQNYGYTF.

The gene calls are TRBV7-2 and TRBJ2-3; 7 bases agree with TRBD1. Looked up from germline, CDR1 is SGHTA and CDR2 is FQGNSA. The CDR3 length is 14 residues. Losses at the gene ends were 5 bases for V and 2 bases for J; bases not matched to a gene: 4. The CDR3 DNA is TGTGCCAGCAGCCCGGGACAGTACACAGATACGCAGTATTTT. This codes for CASSPGQYTDTQYF.

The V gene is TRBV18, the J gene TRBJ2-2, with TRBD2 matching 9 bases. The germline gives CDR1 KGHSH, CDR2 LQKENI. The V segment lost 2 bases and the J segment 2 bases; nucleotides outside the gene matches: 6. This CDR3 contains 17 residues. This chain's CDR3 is CASSPSAGLANTGELFF. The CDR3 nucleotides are TGTGCCAGCTCACCATCGGCGGGACTAGCCAACACCGGGGAGCTGTTTTTT.

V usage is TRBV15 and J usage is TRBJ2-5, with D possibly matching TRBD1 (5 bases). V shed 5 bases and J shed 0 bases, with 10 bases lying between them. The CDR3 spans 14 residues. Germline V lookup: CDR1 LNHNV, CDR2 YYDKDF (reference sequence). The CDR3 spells CATSGRQYQETQYF. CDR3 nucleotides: TGTGCCACCAGCGGCCGACAGTACCAAGAGACCCAGTACTTC.

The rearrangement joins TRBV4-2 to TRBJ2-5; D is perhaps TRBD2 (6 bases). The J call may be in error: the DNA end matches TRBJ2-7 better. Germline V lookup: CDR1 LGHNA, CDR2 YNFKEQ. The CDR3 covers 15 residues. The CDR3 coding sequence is TGTGCCAGCAGCCAAGGGGTAGCGGAGACCTACGAGCAGTACTTC. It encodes CASSQGVAETYEQYF.

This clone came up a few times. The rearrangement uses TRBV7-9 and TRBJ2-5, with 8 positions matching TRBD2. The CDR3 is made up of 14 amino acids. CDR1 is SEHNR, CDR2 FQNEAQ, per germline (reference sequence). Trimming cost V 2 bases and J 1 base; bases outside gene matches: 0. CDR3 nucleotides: TGTGCCAGCAGCTTAACTAGCGGCCAAGAGACCCAGTACTTC. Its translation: CASSLTSGQETQYF.

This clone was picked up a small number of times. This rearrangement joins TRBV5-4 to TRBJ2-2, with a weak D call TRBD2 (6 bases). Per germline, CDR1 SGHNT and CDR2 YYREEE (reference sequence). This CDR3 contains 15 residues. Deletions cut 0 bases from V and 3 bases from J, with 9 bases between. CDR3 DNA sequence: TGTGCCAGCAGCTTGGTGACTAGTGACACCGGGGAGCTGTTTTTT. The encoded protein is CASSLVTSDTGELFF.

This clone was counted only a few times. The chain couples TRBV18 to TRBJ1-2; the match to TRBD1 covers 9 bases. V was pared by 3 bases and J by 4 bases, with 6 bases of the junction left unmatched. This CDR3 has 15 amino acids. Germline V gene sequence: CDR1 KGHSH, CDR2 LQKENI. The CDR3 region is CASSPDTGGSYGYTF. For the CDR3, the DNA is TGTGCCAGCTCACCCGATACAGGGGGCAGCTATGGCTACACCTTC.

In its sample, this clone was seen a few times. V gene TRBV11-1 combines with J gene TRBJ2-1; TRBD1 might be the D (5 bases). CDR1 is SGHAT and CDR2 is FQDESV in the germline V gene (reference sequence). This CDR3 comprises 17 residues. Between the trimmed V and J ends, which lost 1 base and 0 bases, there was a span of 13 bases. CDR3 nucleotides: TGTGCCAGCAGCTTAGATGGGGCCACGAGCTCCTACAATGAGCAGTTCTTC. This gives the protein CASSLDGATSSYNEQFF.

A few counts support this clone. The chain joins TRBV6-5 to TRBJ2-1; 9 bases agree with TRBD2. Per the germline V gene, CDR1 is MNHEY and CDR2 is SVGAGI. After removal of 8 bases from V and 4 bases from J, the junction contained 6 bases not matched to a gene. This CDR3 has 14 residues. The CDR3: CASSLAGFYNEQFF. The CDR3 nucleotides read TGTGCCAGCTCGCTAGCGGGATTTTACAATGAGCAGTTCTTC.

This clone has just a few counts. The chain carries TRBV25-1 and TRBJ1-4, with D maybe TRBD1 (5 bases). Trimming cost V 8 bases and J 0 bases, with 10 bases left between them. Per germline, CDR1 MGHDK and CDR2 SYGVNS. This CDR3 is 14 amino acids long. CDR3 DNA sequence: TGTGCCAGCGGAGACAGTGCAACTAATGAAAAACTGTTTTTT. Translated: CASGDSATNEKLFF.

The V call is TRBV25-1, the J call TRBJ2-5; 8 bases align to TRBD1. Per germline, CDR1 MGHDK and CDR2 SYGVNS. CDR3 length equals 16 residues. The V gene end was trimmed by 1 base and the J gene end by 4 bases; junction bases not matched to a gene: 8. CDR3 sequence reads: CASSESGQGGRETQYF. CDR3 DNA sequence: TGTGCCAGCAGTGAATCTGGACAGGGAGGACGAGAGACCCAGTACTTC.

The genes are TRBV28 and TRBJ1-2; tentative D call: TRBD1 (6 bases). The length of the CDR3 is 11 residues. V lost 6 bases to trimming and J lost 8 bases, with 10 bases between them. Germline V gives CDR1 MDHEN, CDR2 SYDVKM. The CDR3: CASSSGDGYTF. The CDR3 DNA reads TGTGCCAGCAGCTCAGGGGACGGCTACACCTTC.

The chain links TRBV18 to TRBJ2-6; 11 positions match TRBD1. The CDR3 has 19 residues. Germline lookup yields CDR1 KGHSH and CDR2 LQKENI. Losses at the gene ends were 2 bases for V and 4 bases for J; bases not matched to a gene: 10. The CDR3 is CASSPFTGQGAGGANVLTF. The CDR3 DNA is TGTGCCAGCTCACCATTCACCGGACAGGGGGCAGGGGGGGCCAACGTCCTGACTTTC.

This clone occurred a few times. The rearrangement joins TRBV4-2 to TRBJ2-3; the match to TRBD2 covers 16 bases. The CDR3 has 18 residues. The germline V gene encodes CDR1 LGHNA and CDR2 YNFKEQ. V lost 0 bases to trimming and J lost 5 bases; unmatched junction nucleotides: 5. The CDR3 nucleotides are TGTGCCAGCAGCCAAGACCCGGGACTAGCGGGGGGGGGAGATACGCAGTATTTT. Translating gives CASSQDPGLAGGGDTQYF.

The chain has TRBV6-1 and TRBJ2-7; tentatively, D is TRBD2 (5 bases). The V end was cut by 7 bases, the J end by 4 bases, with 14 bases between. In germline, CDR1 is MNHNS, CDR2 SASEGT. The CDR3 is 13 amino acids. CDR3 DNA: TGTGCCAGCAAAGGAAGAGGAGGATACGAGCAGTACTTC. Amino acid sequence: CASKGRGGYEQYF.